This T cell receptor (beta chain) was identified during a study of cytomegalovirus exposure and HLA in healthy donors. PCR used 60 Vbeta primers and 13 Jbeta primers. Some clones are missing from TCRdb's copy, which holds only in-frame ones; the method was immunoSEQ multiplex PCR. Here the sample spans 100,000 to 150,000 clones, about four fifths being singletons. About this clone itself: Antigen: not known.

Germline V gene data show CDR1 as SGHRS and CDR2 as YFSETQ. The CDR3 spans 15 residues. The ends were cut back, 0 bases at V and 2 bases at J, with 12 bases in the middle. Findings of the study overall: Later examination showed HLA-associated TCR beta chains had greater clonal expansion than equally common others.

The chain links TRBV5-1 to TRBJ2-7; a possible D gene is TRBD2 (5 bases). The sequencing sample was made of PBMCs. The clonotype originates from a man between 40 and 49 years old in good health and CMV-seronegative. The CDR3 nucleotides are TGCGCCAGCAGCTTGGGAGGGATCACACCCTACGAGCAGTACTTC. Its translation is CASSLGGITPYEQYF.